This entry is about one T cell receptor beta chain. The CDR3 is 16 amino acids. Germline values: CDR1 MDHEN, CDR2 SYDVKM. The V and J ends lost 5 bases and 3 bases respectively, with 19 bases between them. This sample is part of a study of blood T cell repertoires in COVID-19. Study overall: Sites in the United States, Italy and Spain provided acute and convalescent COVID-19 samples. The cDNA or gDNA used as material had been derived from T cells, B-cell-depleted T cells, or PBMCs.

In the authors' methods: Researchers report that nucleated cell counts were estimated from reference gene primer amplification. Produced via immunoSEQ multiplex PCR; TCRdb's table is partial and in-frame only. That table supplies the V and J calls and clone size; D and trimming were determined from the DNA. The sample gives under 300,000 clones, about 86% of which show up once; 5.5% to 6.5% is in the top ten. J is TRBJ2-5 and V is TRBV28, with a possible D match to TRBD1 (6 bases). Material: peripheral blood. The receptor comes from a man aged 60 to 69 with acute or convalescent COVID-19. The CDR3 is CASSPIGTGIEETQYF. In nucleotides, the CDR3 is TGTGCCAGCAGTCCAATCGGAACAGGGATTGAAGAGACCCAGTACTTC.